This T cell receptor (beta chain) was sequenced for a study of regulatory T cells in long-lasting Graves disease. This clonotype was counted many times. Time point here: newly diagnosed GD, antithyroid drugs for less than 3 months. Preparation of the TCR library used RNA extracted from PBMCs. Library construction for TCR beta used iRepertoire HTBI primers and Arm-PCR of CDR3 regions. TCRdb fed the multiplex PCR reads into MiXCR, producing one record per CDR3 protein. The sample includes about 470,000 distinct CDR3 sequences, 15% of them seen just once. This sample was shared with a second study, whose subject was T cells in Graves' hyperthyroidism and ophthalmopathy.

The starting material was peripheral blood mononuclear cells (PBMCs), obtained at new diagnosis, from a patient treated with antithyroid drugs. The TCR was taken from a woman in her twenties or thirties with Graves disease.

In DNA, the CDR3 is TGTGCCAGCGCCGGATCGCGGGGAACCGGGGAGCTGTTTTTT. As protein: CASAGSRGTGELFF. The rearrangement links TRBV12-3 or TRBV12-4 to TRBJ2-2; possible D gene TRBD2, 6 bases. The CDR3 consists of 14 residues. The V end lost 8 bases, the J end lost 5 bases, and 15 bases lay between the germline ends.